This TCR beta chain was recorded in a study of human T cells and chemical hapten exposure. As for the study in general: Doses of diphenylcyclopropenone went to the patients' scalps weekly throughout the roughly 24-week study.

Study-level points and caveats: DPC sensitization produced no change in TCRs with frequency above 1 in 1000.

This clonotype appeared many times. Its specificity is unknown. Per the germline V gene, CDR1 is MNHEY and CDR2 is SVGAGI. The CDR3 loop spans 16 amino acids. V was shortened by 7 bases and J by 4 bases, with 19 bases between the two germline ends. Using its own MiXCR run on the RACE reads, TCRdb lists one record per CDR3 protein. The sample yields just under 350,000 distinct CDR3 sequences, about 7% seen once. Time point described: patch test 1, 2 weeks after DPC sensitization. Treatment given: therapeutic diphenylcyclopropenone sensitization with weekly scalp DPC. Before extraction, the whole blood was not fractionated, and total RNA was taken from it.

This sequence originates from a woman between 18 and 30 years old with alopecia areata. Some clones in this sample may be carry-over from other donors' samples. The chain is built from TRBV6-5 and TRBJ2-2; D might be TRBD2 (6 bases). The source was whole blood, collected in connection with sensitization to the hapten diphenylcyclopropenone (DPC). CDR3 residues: CASNPGVGGATGELFF. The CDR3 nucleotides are TGTGCCAGCAACCCGGGGGTGGGCGGTGCCACCGGGGAGCTGTTTTTT.